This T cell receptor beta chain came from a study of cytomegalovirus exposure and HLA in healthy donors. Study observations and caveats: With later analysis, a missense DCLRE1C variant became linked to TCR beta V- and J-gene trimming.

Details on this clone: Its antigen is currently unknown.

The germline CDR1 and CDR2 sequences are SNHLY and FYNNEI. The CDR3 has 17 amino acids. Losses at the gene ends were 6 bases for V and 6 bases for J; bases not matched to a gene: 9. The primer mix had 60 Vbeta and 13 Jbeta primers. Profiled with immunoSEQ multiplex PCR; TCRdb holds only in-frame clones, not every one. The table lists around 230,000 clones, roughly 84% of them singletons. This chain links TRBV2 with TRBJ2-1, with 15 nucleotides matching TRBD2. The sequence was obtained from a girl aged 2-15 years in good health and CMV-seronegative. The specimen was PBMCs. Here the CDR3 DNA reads TGTGCCAGCAGCCCGAATGGACTAGCGGGGGGGCTCAATGAGCAGTTCTTC. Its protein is CASSPNGLAGGLNEQFF.